Following are 9 T cell receptor beta chains from one sample sequenced in a study of cytomegalovirus exposure and HLA in healthy donors. The PCR used 60 Vbeta and 13 Jbeta primers. Libraries were prepared by immunoSEQ multiplex PCR; TCRdb keeps only in-frame clonotypes and omits some of them. The repertoire consists of about 180,000 clones, with around 74% occurring once and the leading ten covering approximately 2.3%. Sequenced sample: PBMCs. The receptors were gathered from a female donor in good health and CMV-seronegative.

Of note for this clone: At one end, the junction sequence differs from germline, possibly due to a read error. The chain has TRBV7-2 and TRBJ2-7; 7 nucleotides match TRBD1. The CDR3 contains 15 residues. The germline V gene has CDR1 SGHTA and CDR2 FQGNSA. The CDR3 is CVSTLWAGGSSEQYF. CDR3 coding DNA: TGTGTCAGCACGCTATGGGCAGGGGGTAGTAGCGAGCAGTACTTC.

The chain couples TRBV29-1 to TRBJ2-3; 11 nucleotides align to TRBD2. Losses at the gene ends were 1 base for V and 3 bases for J; bases not matched to a gene: 15. The CDR3 consists of 19 residues. Germline assignment: CDR1 SQVTM and CDR2 ANQGSEA. The DNA for the CDR3 is TGCAGCGTTGAAGTCCGAGGACTAGCGGGCCGTAGGGTGACAGATACGCAGTATTTT. This encodes CSVEVRGLAGRRVTDTQYF.

This chain joins TRBV2 and TRBJ1-2; TRBD1 aligns across 8 bases. Germline CDR1 and CDR2: SNHLY and FYNNEI. J gave up 4 bases and V 3 bases, and 10 bases lay outside the gene matches. The CDR3 runs to 16 residues. As DNA, the CDR3 is TGTGCCAGCAGTGAGGGTGGTCAGGGGGCAGCCTATGGCTACACCTTC. This encodes CASSEGGQGAAYGYTF.

The V call is TRBV2, the J call TRBJ1-5, with 8 bases fitting TRBD1. V trimming: 5 bases; J trimming: 1 base; junction bases outside the gene matches: 10. The CDR3 length is 17 residues. Germline loops: CDR1 SNHLY, CDR2 FYNNEI. CDR3 sequence (DNA): TGTGCCAGCAGTCACGATCAAGGACAGGGAAGCAATCAGCCCCAGCATTTT. Encoded protein: CASSHDQGQGSNQPQHF.

The CDR3 DNA follows: TGTGCCAGCAGCCCCGAAGGGACAGGGTCGGGCGAGCAGTACTTC. It encodes CASSPEGTGSGEQYF. The chain is built from TRBV7-8 and TRBJ2-7; 9 bases match TRBD1. CDR1 is SGHVS, CDR2 FQNEAQ, per germline. The CDR3 is 15 amino acids. Trimming at V came to 5 bases and at J to 6 bases, leaving 11 bases not matched to a gene.

A few counts support this clone. The CDR3 bases are TGTGCCAGCAGTGAAGCTAGCGGGGCCTACGAGCAGTACTTC. Translating gives CASSEASGAYEQYF. This chain links TRBV6-1 with TRBJ2-7; 8 bases line up with TRBD2. Per germline, CDR1 MNHNS and CDR2 SASEGT. The CDR3 contains 14 residues. J lost 2 bases, V lost 0 bases, and 0 bases had no gene match.

J is TRBJ1-4 and V is TRBV10-2, with D hard to call. V shed 2 bases and J shed 5 bases, with 9 bases lying between them. Germline values: CDR1 WSHSY, CDR2 SAAADI. The CDR3 runs to 14 residues. CDR3 nucleotide sequence: TGCGCCAGCAGTGAGACGGGAAGGAATGAAAAACTGTTTTTT. Translated, it gives CASSETGRNEKLFF.

The chain joins TRBV7-9 to TRBJ1-4; 10 bases match TRBD1. The CDR3 runs 15 residues. J lost 8 bases, V lost 4 bases, and 7 bases had no gene match. Germline CDR1 SEHNR, CDR2 FQNEAQ (reference sequence). Written as DNA, the CDR3 is TGTGCCAGCAGCTCAGACAGGGGGCGTGTGGAAAAACTGTTTTTT. Its translation: CASSSDRGRVEKLFF.

The CDR3 sequence: CASSYRGSTGNEQYF. The DNA of the CDR3 is TGTGCCAGCAGTTACCGCGGGAGTACAGGCAACGAGCAGTACTTC. The V gene is TRBV6-5, the J gene TRBJ2-7; TRBD2 agrees at 7 bases. The CDR3 sequence is 15 residues long. The J segment lost 5 bases and the V segment lost 2 bases, leaving 9 bases of the junction unmatched. Per the germline V gene, CDR1 is MNHEY and CDR2 is SVGAGI.